What follows is one TCR beta chain and its context. Antigen specificity is unknown. These data originate in a study of T-cell reconstitution after alpha-beta-depleted transplantation in children. Preparation of the TCRbeta library used unique molecular identifiers. TCRdb analysed the PCR reads with MiXCR anew, one entry per CDR3 protein. The table shows 600,000 or so distinct CDR3 sequences, with more than 20% occurring only once. Study-wide results and caveats: The authors attributed T-cell counts and diversity one year after transplant mostly to newly produced T cells.

The germline V gene has CDR1 ENHRY and CDR2 SYGVKD. This CDR3 comprises 13 residues. Trimming cost V 7 bases and J 1 base, with 8 bases left between them. The sample consisted of PBMCs, mostly from graft donor cells, taken 360 days after TCRalphabeta/CD19-depleted stem cell transplant. The receptor's source is a boy in the first two years of life who had a stem cell transplant for acute myeloid leukemia, so the T cells may come from the graft donor. The chain uses TRBV10-3 and TRBJ2-1, with D possibly matching TRBD1 (6 bases). In DNA form, the CDR3 reads TGTGCCATCACGGACAGTTCCTACAATGAGCAGTTCTTC. Its protein product is CAITDSSYNEQFF.